This T cell receptor beta chain is drawn from a study of blood T cell repertoires in COVID-19. Across the study: Both acute and convalescent COVID-19 samples were obtained from the United States, Italy and Spain. The analysed material was cDNA or gDNA that came from T cells, B-cell-depleted T cells, or PBMCs.

The length of the CDR3 is 19 residues. V lost 5 bases and J lost 0; bases outside the gene matches: 9. CDR1 and CDR2 from the germline V gene are SGHTA and FQGNSA. Original processing methods: Nucleated cell number was recorded as an estimate derived from reference gene primer amplification. Measured with immunoSEQ multiplex PCR; TCRdb has only the in-frame clones, and not every one. From that table come the V and J calls and clone size; the DNA was used to work out D and trimming. The sample comprises about 170,000 clones, about nine tenths of which are singletons, and roughly 3.5% rests with the top ten.

The sequenced sample consisted of peripheral blood. The receptor was derived from a man between 70 and 80 years old with acute or convalescent COVID-19. The V call is TRBV7-2, the J call TRBJ2-1, with 14 nucleotides matching TRBD2. CDR3 DNA: TGTGCCAGCAGCGGCTTCGGACTAGCGGGGGGTCGCTCCTACAATGAGCAGTTCTTC. It translates to CASSGFGLAGGRSYNEQFF.